The following is a TCR beta chain sequence with its context. Its antigen is undetermined. The data are from a study of cytomegalovirus exposure and HLA in healthy donors. Germline assignment: CDR1 SGDLS and CDR2 YYNGEE. This CDR3 is 15 amino acids long. Trimming at V came to 3 bases and at J to 3 bases, leaving 5 bases not matched to a gene. Study-wide findings and caveats: Cytomegalovirus-associated status was assigned to fewer than 200 TCR beta chains. In a later analysis, compared with equally common non-associated chains, HLA-associated beta chains were more expanded.

PCR employed 60 Vbeta and 13 Jbeta primers. Here immunoSEQ multiplex PCR was the method, and the copy in TCRdb shows in-frame clones only, minus some. The sample yields roughly 100,000 clones, 81% seen once. The sequencing input was PBMCs. The receptor's source is a man aged 35 to 55 in good health and CMV-seropositive. The V and J genes are TRBV9 and TRBJ2-1; 8 nucleotides match TRBD2. The CDR3 DNA reads TGTGCCAGCAGCGCCTCCAGCGGGAGCTACAATGAGCAGTTCTTC. Translation: CASSASSGSYNEQFF.